The entry below gives a single T cell receptor (beta chain) sequence along with its context. The data were taken from a study of blood T cell repertoires in COVID-19. The CDR3 covers 18 residues. Germline CDR1 reads MGHRA; CDR2 reads YSYEKL. V was clipped by 4 bases and J by 2 bases; unmatched bases: 16. Sequencing was performed with immunoSEQ multiplex PCR; in TCRdb, only in-frame clones are kept and a portion is missing. The data contain around 60,000 clones, around 91% of them singletons. The chain combines TRBV4-1 with TRBJ1-2, with 7 bases lining up with TRBD1. Sequencing used peripheral blood. This sequence was found in an older woman with active COVID-19. In DNA form, the CDR3 reads TGCGCCAGCAGCCCGCAATCCGGGACAGCGAATAAGAACTATGGCTACACCTTC. As protein: CASSPQSGTANKNYGYTF.